This TCR beta chain derives from a study of blood T cell repertoires in COVID-19. Study-level background: Acute-phase and convalescent COVID-19 samples originated in the United States, Italy and Spain. Sample material is recorded as cDNA or gDNA derived from T cells, B-cell-depleted T cells, or PBMCs.

As processed by the authors: Researchers report that nucleated cell counts were estimated from reference gene primer amplification. Here immunoSEQ multiplex PCR was the method, and the copy in TCRdb shows in-frame clones only, minus some. V and J calls and clone size are as listed in that table; D and trimming were resolved from the DNA. The sample contains some 150,000 clones, about 86% of which appear only once. The CDR3 contains 15 residues. The V and J ends lost 2 bases and 1 base, in that order; junction bases with no gene match: 4. Germline lookup yields CDR1 SGHVS and CDR2 FNYEAQ. This TCR was recovered from a woman aged 60-75 years with acute or convalescent COVID-19. This rearrangement joins TRBV7-6 to TRBJ1-1; TRBD1 aligns across 7 bases. Sequenced material: peripheral blood. DNA for the CDR3: TGTGCCAGCAGCTTAAGGGGGCAGGGGAACACTGAAGCTTTCTTT. It is translated as CASSLRGQGNTEAFF.